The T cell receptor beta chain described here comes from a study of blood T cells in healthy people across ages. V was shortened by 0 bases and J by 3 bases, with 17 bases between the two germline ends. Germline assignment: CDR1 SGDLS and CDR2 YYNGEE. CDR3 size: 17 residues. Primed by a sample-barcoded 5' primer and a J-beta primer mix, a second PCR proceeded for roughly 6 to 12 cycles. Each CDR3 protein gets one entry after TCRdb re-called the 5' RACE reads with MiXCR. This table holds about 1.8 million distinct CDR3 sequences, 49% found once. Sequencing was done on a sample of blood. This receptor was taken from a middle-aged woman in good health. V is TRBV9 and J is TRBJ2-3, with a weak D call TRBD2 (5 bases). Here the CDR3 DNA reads TGTGCCAGCAGCGTAGAATCCGTAGGAGGAGCGACAGATACGCAGTATTTT. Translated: CASSVESVGGATDTQYF.